This TCR beta chain was captured by sequencing in a study of cytomegalovirus exposure and HLA in healthy donors. PCR involved 60 Vbeta and 13 Jbeta primers. Data came from immunoSEQ multiplex PCR; TCRdb stores just in-frame clones and leaves some out. In the table there are 90,000 to 150,000 clones, more than 60% of which are singletons. V was clipped by 0 bases and J by 4 bases, with 9 bases between them. The germline V gene has CDR1 SNHLY and CDR2 FYNNEI. The CDR3 is 15 residues long. This clone turned up a few times. Sequencing was done on a sample of PBMCs. The source of this sequence is a woman between 40 and 50 years old in good health and CMV-seronegative. This chain links TRBV2 with TRBJ1-4, with D hard to call. In DNA, the CDR3 is TGTGCCAGCAGTGAAGCCCCGGGATATAATGAAAAACTGTTTTTT. Residues: CASSEAPGYNEKLFF.